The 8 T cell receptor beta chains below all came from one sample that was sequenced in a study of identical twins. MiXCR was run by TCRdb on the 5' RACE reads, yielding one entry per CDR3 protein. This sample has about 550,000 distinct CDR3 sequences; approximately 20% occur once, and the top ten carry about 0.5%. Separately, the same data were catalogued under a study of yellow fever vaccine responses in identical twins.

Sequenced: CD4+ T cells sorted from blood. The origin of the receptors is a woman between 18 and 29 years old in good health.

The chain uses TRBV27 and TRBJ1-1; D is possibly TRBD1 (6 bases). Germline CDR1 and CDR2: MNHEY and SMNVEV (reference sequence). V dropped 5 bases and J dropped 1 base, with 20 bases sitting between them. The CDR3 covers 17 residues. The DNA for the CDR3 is TGTGCCAGCAGTCGGACGTTTACAGGACAGAGGAACACTGAAGCTTTCTTT. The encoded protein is CASSRTFTGQRNTEAFF.

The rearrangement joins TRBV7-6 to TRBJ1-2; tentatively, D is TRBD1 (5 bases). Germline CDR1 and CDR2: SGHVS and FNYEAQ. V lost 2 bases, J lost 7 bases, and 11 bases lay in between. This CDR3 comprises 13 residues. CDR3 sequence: CASSLQGNGGYTF. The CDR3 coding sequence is TGTGCCAGCAGCTTACAGGGTAATGGTGGCTACACCTTC.

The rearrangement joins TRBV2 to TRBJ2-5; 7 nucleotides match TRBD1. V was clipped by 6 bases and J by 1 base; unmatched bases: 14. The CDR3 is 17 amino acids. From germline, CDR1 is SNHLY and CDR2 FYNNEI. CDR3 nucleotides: TGTGCCAGCAGAAGAATGGAGAATCGGGACAGCCAAGAGACCCAGTACTTC. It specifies CASRRMENRDSQETQYF.

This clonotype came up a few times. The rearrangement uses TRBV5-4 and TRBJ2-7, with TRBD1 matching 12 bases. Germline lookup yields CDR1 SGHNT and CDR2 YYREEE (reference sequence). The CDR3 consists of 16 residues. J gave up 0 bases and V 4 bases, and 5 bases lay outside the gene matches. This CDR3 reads CASSGGQGALSYEQYF. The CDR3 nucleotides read TGTGCCAGCAGCGGGGGACAGGGGGCCCTCTCCTACGAGCAGTACTTC.

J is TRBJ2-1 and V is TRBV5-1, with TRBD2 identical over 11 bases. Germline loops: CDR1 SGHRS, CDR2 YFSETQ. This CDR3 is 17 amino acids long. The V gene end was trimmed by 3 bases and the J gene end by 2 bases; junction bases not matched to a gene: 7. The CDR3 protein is CASSSTTSGTAYNEQFF. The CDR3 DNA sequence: TGCGCCAGCAGCTCCACGACTAGCGGGACGGCCTACAATGAGCAGTTCTTC.

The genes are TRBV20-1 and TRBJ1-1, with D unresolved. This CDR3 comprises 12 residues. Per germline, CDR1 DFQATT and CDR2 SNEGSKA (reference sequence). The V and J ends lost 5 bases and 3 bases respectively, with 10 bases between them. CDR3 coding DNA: TGCAGTGCTCTCCCTTGGGACACTGAAGCTTTCTTT. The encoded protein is CSALPWDTEAFF.

CDR3 sequence reads: CASRPTGLAGVGDTQYF. The CDR3 coding sequence is TGTGCCAGCAGGCCGACGGGACTAGCGGGGGTAGGAGATACGCAGTATTTT. The genes are TRBV12-3 or TRBV12-4 and TRBJ2-3, with TRBD2 matching over 14 bases. The CDR3 runs to 17 residues. V was clipped by 6 bases and J by 5 bases; unmatched bases: 10.

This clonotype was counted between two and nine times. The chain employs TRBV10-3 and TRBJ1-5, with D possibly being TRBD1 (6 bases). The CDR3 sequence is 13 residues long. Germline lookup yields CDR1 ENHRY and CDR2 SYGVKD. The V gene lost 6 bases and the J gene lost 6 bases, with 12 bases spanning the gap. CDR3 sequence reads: CAIRTGSGQPQHF. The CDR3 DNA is TGTGCCATCAGAACAGGGAGCGGTCAGCCCCAGCATTTT.